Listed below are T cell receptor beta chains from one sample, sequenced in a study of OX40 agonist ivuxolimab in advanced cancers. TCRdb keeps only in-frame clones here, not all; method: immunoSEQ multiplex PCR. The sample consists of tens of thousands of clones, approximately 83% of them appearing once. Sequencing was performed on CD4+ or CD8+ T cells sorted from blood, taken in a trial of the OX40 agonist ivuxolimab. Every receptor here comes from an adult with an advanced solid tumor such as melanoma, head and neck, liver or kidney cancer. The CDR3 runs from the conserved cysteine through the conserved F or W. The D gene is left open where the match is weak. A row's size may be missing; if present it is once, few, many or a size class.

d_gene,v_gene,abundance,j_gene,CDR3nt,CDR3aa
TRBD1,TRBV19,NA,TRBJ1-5,TGTGCCAGTAGTACCTCCGGACAGGGTGCCTCCCCCAGGGTTGGTTGGAGCAATCAGCCCCAGCATTTT,CASSTSGQGASPRVGWSNQPQHF
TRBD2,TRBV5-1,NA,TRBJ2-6,TGCGCCAGCAGCCAAAGCGGGAGTGGGGCCAACGTCCTGACTTTC,CASSQSGSGANVLTF
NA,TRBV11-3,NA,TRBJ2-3,TGTGCCAGCACCAGGGGCTTTGTCCGTAGCACAGATACGCAGTATTTT,CASTRGFVRSTDTQYF
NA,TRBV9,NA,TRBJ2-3,TGTGCCAGCAGCGTAGGAGGGGGTCGGAGCACAGATACGCAGTATTTT,CASSVGGGRSTDTQYF
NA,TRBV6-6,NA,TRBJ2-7,TGTGCCAGCAGTTACGCGGGCGAGCAGTACTTC,CASSYAGEQYF
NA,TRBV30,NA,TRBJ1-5,TGTGCCTGGGGGGCCTCTAGCAATCAGCCCCAGCATTTT,CAWGASSNQPQHF
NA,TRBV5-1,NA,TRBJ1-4,TGCGCCAGCAGGCAAGGACTGCTGAATAATGAAAAACTGTTTTTT,CASRQGLLNNEKLFF
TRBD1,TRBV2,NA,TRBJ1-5,TGTGCCAGCAGTAATACAGGGGGCGGGCAGCCCCAGCATTTT,CASSNTGGGQPQHF
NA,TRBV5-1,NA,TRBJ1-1,TGCGCCAGCAGCAAGACAGGTCCCGAAGCTTTCTTT,CASSKTGPEAFF
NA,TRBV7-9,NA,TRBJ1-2,TGTGCCAGCAGCTTGGAGGGCGGGTATGGCTACACCTTC,CASSLEGGYGYTF
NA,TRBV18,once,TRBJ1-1,TGTGCCAGCTCACCGACCCGGGTGGGGACTGAAGCTTTCTTT,CASSPTRVGTEAFF
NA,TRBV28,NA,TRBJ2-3,TGTGCCAGCAGGGGGTTGGGCACAGATACGCAGTATTTT,CASRGLGTDTQYF
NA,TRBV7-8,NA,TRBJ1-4,TGTGCCAGCAGCCCCGGACGGGTTGCAACTAATGAAAAACTGTTTTTT,CASSPGRVATNEKLFF
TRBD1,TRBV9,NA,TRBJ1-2,TGTGCCAGCAGCGTAGCGGCCGAGGGGGCACGGGGCTACACCTTC,CASSVAAEGARGYTF
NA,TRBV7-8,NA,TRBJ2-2,TGTGCCAGCAGCCCCCTCCGGACAGCGCAAAACACCGGGGAGCTGTTTTTT,CASSPLRTAQNTGELFF
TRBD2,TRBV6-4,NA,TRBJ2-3,TGTGCCAGCAGTGTTAGTAGCGGGGGCACAGATACGCAGTATTTT,CASSVSSGGTDTQYF
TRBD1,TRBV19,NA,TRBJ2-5,TGTGCCAGTAGTATCGGGACAGGGGGTGGGGAGACCCAGTACTTC,CASSIGTGGGETQYF
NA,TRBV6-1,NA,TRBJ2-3,TGTGCCAGCAGTATCCGGGACTCGCAGGGGACGCAGTATTTT,CASSIRDSQGTQYF
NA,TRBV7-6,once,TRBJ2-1,TGTGCCAGCAGCACTCTCGGGGTTAGCGTCAATGAGCAGTTCTTC,CASSTLGVSVNEQFF
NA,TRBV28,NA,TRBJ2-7,TGTGCCAGCAGAACTGGGGGGCCCTACGAGCAGTACTTC,CASRTGGPYEQYF
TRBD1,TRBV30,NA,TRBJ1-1,TGTGCCTGGAGTGTCCCCCGGACAGGGGCGAGTACTGAAGCTTTCTTT,CAWSVPRTGASTEAFF
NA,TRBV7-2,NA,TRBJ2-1,TGTGCCAGCAGCCCTCAGGGGGAGCAGTTCTTC,CASSPQGEQFF
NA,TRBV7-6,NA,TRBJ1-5,TGTGCCAGCAGCTTAGCTGGTAGCAATCAGCCCCAGCATTTT,CASSLAGSNQPQHF
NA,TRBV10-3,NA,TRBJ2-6,TGTGCCATCAGTGACCCTTCTGGGGCCAACGTCCTGACTTTC,CAISDPSGANVLTF
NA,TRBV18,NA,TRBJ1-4,TGTGCCAGCTCACCGGATCAGTTAGGTGAAAAACTGTTTTTT,CASSPDQLGEKLFF
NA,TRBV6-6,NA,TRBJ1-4,TGTGCCAGCGGCGGGAGGGGGGGAAATGAAAAACTGTTTTTT,CASGGRGGNEKLFF
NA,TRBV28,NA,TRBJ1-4,TGTGCCAGCAGTTTCAAGGCGGAAAAACTGTTTTTT,CASSFKAEKLFF
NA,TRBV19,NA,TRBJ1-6,TGTGCCAGTAGCCTCTATAATTCACCCCTCCACTTT,CASSLYNSPLHF
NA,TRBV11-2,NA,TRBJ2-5,TGTGCCAGCAGCTTCGCAGGGGCTGAGACCCAGTACTTC,CASSFAGAETQYF
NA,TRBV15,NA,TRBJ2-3,TGTGCCACCAGCAGAGTTCTCGGGGTGGCAGGACGCAGCGCAGATACGCAGTATTTT,CATSRVLGVAGRSADTQYF
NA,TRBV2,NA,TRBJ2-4,TGTGCCAGCAGTCCCGGGGCAGGGCGGTCGGCCAAAAACATTCAGTACTTC,CASSPGAGRSAKNIQYF
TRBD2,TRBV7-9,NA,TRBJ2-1,TGTGCCAGCAGCTTCCCTAGCGGAGGCGCCTACAATGAGCAGTTCTTC,CASSFPSGGAYNEQFF
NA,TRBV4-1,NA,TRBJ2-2,TGCGCCAGCAGCCAAGTGGGAAGATATTCCAACACCGGGGAGCTGTTTTTT,CASSQVGRYSNTGELFF
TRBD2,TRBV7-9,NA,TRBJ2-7,TGTGCCAGCAGCTTAAAAGCGGGGGTGACCTACGAGCAGTACTTC,CASSLKAGVTYEQYF
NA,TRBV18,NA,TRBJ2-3,TGTGCCAGCTCACCCATGTTAGCGGATACGCAGTATTTT,CASSPMLADTQYF
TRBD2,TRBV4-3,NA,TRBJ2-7,TGCGCCAGCAGCCAAGACAGGTCGACTAGCGGGGCCTACGAGCAGTACTTC,CASSQDRSTSGAYEQYF
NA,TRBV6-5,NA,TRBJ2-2,TGTGCCAGCAGTTACAAAGACAGAGTCGAATCCGGGGAGCTGTTTTTT,CASSYKDRVESGELFF
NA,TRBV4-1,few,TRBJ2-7,TGCGCCAGCAGCCTCGAGGAACAGCCAACCTACGAGCAGTACTTC,CASSLEEQPTYEQYF
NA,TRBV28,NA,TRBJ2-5,TGTGCCAGCGTCGGACGGTGGCAAGAGACCCAGTACTTC,CASVGRWQETQYF
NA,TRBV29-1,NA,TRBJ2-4,TGCAGCGTTGTTGGTTTAGCCAAAAACATTCAGTACTTC,CSVVGLAKNIQYF
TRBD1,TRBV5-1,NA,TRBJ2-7,TGCGCCAGCAGCTTGGCCTCCGGGACAGGGGCAAGCGAGCAGTACTTC,CASSLASGTGASEQYF
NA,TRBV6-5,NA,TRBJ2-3,TGTGCCAGCAGTTCCTCCGGGACTGGCACAGATACGCAGTATTTT,CASSSSGTGTDTQYF
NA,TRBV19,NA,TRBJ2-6,TGTGCCAGTAGTATAGATGGGGCTACCGGGGCCAACGTCCTGACTTTC,CASSIDGATGANVLTF
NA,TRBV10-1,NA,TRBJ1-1,TGCGCCAGCAGTCCGGGGGAGGGGGGAGAAACTGAAGCTTTCTTT,CASSPGEGGETEAFF
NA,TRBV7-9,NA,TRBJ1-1,TGTGCCAGCAGCCACCAGGGAATTGCTTTCTTT,CASSHQGIAFF
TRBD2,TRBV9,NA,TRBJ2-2,TGTGCCAGCAGCGCCTCGACTAGCCTCCACCGGGAGCTGTTTTTT,CASSASTSLHRELFF
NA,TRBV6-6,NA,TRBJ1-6,TGTGCCAGCAGAGTCGGACTGCACGGGAATTCACCCCTCCACTTT,CASRVGLHGNSPLHF
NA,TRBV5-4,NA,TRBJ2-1,TGTGCCAGCAGCTTGTTAACGGGGGTGAGAGGAGGCAATGAGCAGTTCTTC,CASSLLTGVRGGNEQFF